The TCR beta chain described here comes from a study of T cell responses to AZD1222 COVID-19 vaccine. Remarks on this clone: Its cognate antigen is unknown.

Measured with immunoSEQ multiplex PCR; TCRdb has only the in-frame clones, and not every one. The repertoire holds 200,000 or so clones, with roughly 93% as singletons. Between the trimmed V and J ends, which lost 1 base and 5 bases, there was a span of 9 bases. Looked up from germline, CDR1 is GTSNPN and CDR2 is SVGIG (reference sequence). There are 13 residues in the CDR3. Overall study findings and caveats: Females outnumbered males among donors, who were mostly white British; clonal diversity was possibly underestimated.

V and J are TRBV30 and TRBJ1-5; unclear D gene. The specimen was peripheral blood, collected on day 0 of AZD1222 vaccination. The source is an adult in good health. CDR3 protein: CAWSGGVHQPQHF. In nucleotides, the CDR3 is TGTGCCTGGAGTGGGGGTGTACATCAGCCCCAGCATTTT.